Below, 27 T cell receptor beta chains from the same sample are listed, as sequenced in a study of T cell responses to AZD1222 COVID-19 vaccine. The data were produced by immunoSEQ multiplex PCR, yet TCRdb's version contains in-frame clones alone and is incomplete. Here the sample spans approximately 99,000 clones, 91% being singletons. The sample here was peripheral blood, taken 28 days after the second AZD1222 dose. Every receptor here comes from an adult who received the AZD1222 COVID-19 vaccine.

The V and J genes are TRBV21-1 and TRBJ1-1. TRBV21-1 constitutes a pseudogene. The CDR3 runs to 14 residues. In DNA, the CDR3 is TGTGCCAGCAGCACCTCAAACCGGGGCACTGAAGCTTTCTTT. This translates into CASSTSNRGTEAFF.

V gene TRBV27 combines with J gene TRBJ2-3, with a possible D match to TRBD1 (6 bases). Per the germline V gene, CDR1 is MNHEY and CDR2 is SMNVEV (reference sequence). The CDR3 extends over 14 amino acids. V shed 4 bases and J shed 2 bases, with 10 bases lying between them. The CDR3, as DNA: TGTGCCAGCAGTTCCGGACAGCTCACAGATACGCAGTATTTT. Translated: CASSSGQLTDTQYF.

V gene TRBV6-6 combines with J gene TRBJ2-3; no firm D call. Trimming took 2 bases from V and 9 from J, leaving 6 bases between them. This CDR3 region has 11 residues. Germline V lookup: CDR1 MNHNY, CDR2 SVGAGI (reference sequence). The CDR3 region has the DNA TGTGCCAGCAGTTACGAGTCCACGCAGTATTTT. Residues: CASSYESTQYF.

The chain has TRBV10-3 and TRBJ1-2, with D possibly being TRBD1 (6 bases). In germline, CDR1 is ENHRY, CDR2 SYGVKD. V was clipped by 0 bases and J by 1 base, with 12 bases between them. The CDR3 consists of 16 residues. CDR3 nucleotide sequence: TGTGCCATCAGTGAGTCCGGGACACGACTTAACTATGGCTACACCTTC. Its protein product is CAISESGTRLNYGYTF.

The J gene is TRBJ1-3, the V gene TRBV7-9; D unresolved. The germline V gene has CDR1 SEHNR and CDR2 FQNEAQ (reference sequence). V gave up 5 bases and J gave up 0 bases, with 8 bases separating them. The CDR3 extends over 14 amino acids. The chain's CDR3 is CASSPGSSGNTIYF. The DNA of the CDR3 is TGTGCCAGCAGCCCGGGGAGCTCTGGAAACACCATATATTTT.

The chain carries TRBV6-1 and TRBJ1-2; possibly TRBD1 for D (5 bases). Germline CDR1 is MNHNS and CDR2 is SASEGT. Trimming took 3 bases from V and 4 from J, leaving 18 bases between them. The CDR3 has 16 amino acids. For the CDR3, the DNA is TGTGCCAGCAGTGAGCAAGGGGCTTCCACCCCCTATGGCTACACCTTC. Its translation is CASSEQGASTPYGYTF.

The chain links TRBV28 to TRBJ2-1; D is undetermined. CDR1 and CDR2 from the germline V gene are MDHEN and SYDVKM. There are 14 residues in the CDR3. The V gene lost 6 bases and the J gene lost 9 bases, with 18 bases spanning the gap. The CDR3 region has the DNA TGTGCCAGCAGATCCGGGCCGTCAATGGGTGAGCAGTTCTTC. This translates into CASRSGPSMGEQFF. The complete variable domain, with remaining parts taken from reference TRBV28 and TRBJ2-1, reads DVKVTQSSRYLVKRTGEKVFLECVQDMDHENMFWYRQDPGLGLRLIYFSYDVKMKEKGDIPEGYSVSREKKERFSLILESASTNQTSMYLCASRSGPSMGEQFFGPGTRLTVL.

The chain joins TRBV7-9 to TRBJ1-6; D possibly corresponds to TRBD1 (5 bases). The CDR3 runs to 14 residues. Trimming removed 1 base from V and 8 bases from J, with 9 bases in between. Germline values: CDR1 SEHNR, CDR2 FQNEAQ (reference sequence). The CDR3 bases are TGTGCCAGCAGCTTAGAAGGGGTTCATTCACCCCTCCACTTT. It yields the protein CASSLEGVHSPLHF.

The CDR3 DNA is TGTGCCAGCAGTCCCGGACAGGGGCGGACCTACGAGCAGTACTTC. Its protein is CASSPGQGRTYEQYF. This chain uses TRBV27 with TRBJ2-7; 9 bases match TRBD1. From germline, CDR1 is MNHEY and CDR2 SMNVEV (reference sequence). Losses at the gene ends were 5 bases for V and 2 bases for J; bases not matched to a gene: 7. CDR3 length: 15 residues.

Only one count was recorded for this clone. This rearrangement joins TRBV6-2 or TRBV6-3 to TRBJ2-3; tentatively, D is TRBD2 (5 bases). Germline V gene lookup returns CDR1 MNHEY and CDR2 SVGEGT. Trimming pared 1 base from V and 0 bases from J, leaving 17 bases between. The CDR3 is 18 residues long. In DNA form, the CDR3 reads TGTGCCAGCAGTTACTTTAGGAGCGGATCCCCTAGCACAGATACGCAGTATTTT. It specifies CASSYFRSGSPSTDTQYF.

This chain joins TRBV11-3 and TRBJ2-1, with D tentatively TRBD1 (5 bases). Trimming removed 2 bases from V and 5 bases from J, with 13 bases in between. Germline V gene sequence: CDR1 SGHNT, CDR2 YENEEA. CDR3 size: 15 residues. DNA for the CDR3: TGTGCCAGCAGCTTATCAGGGATGGGCCACAATGAGCAGTTCTTC. Protein product: CASSLSGMGHNEQFF.

The V and J genes are TRBV18 and TRBJ2-7, with 9 bases aligning to TRBD2. The V segment lost 4 bases and the J segment 2 bases; nucleotides outside the gene matches: 12. Germline V gives CDR1 KGHSH, CDR2 LQKENI. The CDR3 length is 17 residues. CDR3 bases: TGTGCCAGCTCACAGGGGCACGGGACTAGCTTTCCCTACGAGCAGTACTTC. It encodes CASSQGHGTSFPYEQYF.

In this sample, this clone turned up once. The gene calls are TRBV6-5 and TRBJ1-1; D remains unclear. Germline loops: CDR1 MNHEY, CDR2 SVGAGI. V shed 7 bases and J shed 0 bases, with 9 bases lying between them. The CDR3 loop spans 13 amino acids. CDR3 nucleotides: TGTGCCAGCATAAGGACTCTGAACACTGAAGCTTTCTTT. Its protein is CASIRTLNTEAFF.

The chain uses TRBV24-1 and TRBJ2-2; the D is unclear. The length of the CDR3 is 13 residues. Between the trimmed V and J ends, which lost 4 bases and 7 bases, there was a span of 9 bases. Looked up from germline, CDR1 is KGHDR and CDR2 is SFDVKD. CDR3 nucleotide sequence: TGTGCCACCAGTGAAGATTGGATCGGGGAGCTGTTTTTT. This translates into CATSEDWIGELFF.

This sequence joins TRBV6-6 and TRBJ2-3; D ambiguous. This CDR3 has 11 residues. V lost 7 bases, J lost 4 bases, and 6 bases lay in between. Germline-derived CDR1 and CDR2 are MNHNY and SVGAGI (reference sequence). For the CDR3, the DNA is TGTGCCAGCAAGATGTCAGATACGCAGTATTTT. Translated, it gives CASKMSDTQYF.

The rearrangement joins TRBV6-5 to TRBJ2-4; D possibly corresponds to TRBD2 (5 bases). CDR3 length: 15 amino acids. V gave up 5 bases and J gave up 3 bases, with 14 bases separating them. Germline V gene data show CDR1 as MNHEY and CDR2 as SVGAGI. The CDR3 here is CASSTGQAGKNIQYF. CDR3 coding DNA: TGTGCCAGCAGTACGGGCCAGGCGGGCAAAAACATTCAGTACTTC.

The V and J genes are TRBV5-1 and TRBJ2-7; D is perhaps TRBD2 (6 bases). V was clipped by 3 bases and J by 2 bases, with 15 bases between them. There are 15 residues in the CDR3. Germline CDR1 is SGHRS and CDR2 is YFSETQ. Written as DNA, the CDR3 is TGCGCCAGCAGCTGGGGACGGGACTTACCCTACGAGCAGTACTTC. Its protein is CASSWGRDLPYEQYF.

The rearrangement links TRBV20-1 to TRBJ2-3; the D gene is possibly TRBD1 (5 bases). CDR3 length: 13 residues. Germline CDR1 reads DFQATT; CDR2 reads SNEGSKA (reference sequence). V was pared by 5 bases and J by 8 bases, with 17 bases between. DNA for the CDR3: TGCAGTGCTGGTGGACACGGGTTCGGTACGCAGTATTTT. Protein: CSAGGHGFGTQYF.

The chain combines TRBV9 with TRBJ2-1, with 10 bases matching TRBD2. This CDR3 spans 16 amino acids. Germline CDR1 reads SGDLS; CDR2 reads YYNGEE. V was clipped by 0 bases and J by 8 bases; unmatched bases: 8. CDR3 sequence: CASSVARTSGVHEQFF. The DNA of the CDR3 is TGTGCCAGCAGCGTAGCCCGGACTAGCGGCGTCCATGAGCAGTTCTTC.

This clone was counted a single time. One junction end disagrees with the germline gene, perhaps due to a read error. This chain links TRBV5-1 with TRBJ1-4; D unresolved. Per germline, CDR1 SGHRS and CDR2 YFSETQ. The CDR3 loop spans 14 amino acids. CDR3 protein: CASSLAATNKKLFF. CDR3 bases: TGCGCCAGCAGCTTGGCGGCAACTAATAAAAAACTGTTTTTT.

The V call is TRBV29-1, the J call TRBJ1-1; 7 positions agree with TRBD1. CDR3 length: 13 residues. The germline gives CDR1 SQVTM, CDR2 ANQGSEA. The V and J ends lost 1 base and 4 bases, in that order; junction bases with no gene match: 3. CDR3 sequence: CSVEVQGITEAFF. CDR3 nucleotide sequence: TGCAGCGTTGAAGTACAGGGGATCACTGAAGCTTTCTTT. The full variable domain, rest sourced from reference TRBV29-1 and TRBJ1-1, is SAVISQKPSRDICQRGTSLTIQCQVDSQVTMMFWYRQQPGQSLTLIATANQGSEATYESGFVIDKFPISRPNLTFSTLTVSNMSPEDSSIYLCSVEVQGITEAFFGQGTRLTVV.

The V gene is TRBV12-3 or TRBV12-4, the J gene TRBJ2-4, with D hard to call. This CDR3 is built from 12 residues. Between the trimmed V and J ends, which lost 7 bases and 8 bases, there was a span of 12 bases. CDR3 loop: CASTGRWDIQYF. The CDR3 bases are TGTGCCAGCACTGGGCGGTGGGACATTCAGTACTTC.

The rearrangement uses TRBV18 and TRBJ2-3; 11 bases are a match to TRBD2. The CDR3 covers 15 residues. Germline V lookup: CDR1 KGHSH, CDR2 LQKENI. The trim removed 2 bases at V and 4 bases at J, leaving 2 bases unmatched. The CDR3 sequence is CASSPVGLAADTQYF. The CDR3, as DNA: TGTGCCAGCTCACCAGTGGGACTAGCGGCAGATACGCAGTATTTT.

J is TRBJ2-3 and V is TRBV2; weak D call: TRBD2 (6 bases). Germline V gene data show CDR1 as SNHLY and CDR2 as FYNNEI. CDR3 length: 15 amino acids. The V end was cut by 4 bases, the J end by 0 bases, with 11 bases between. The CDR3 coding sequence is TGTGCCAGCAGTGTTGGGGGAGGTAGCACAGATACGCAGTATTTT. Protein product: CASSVGGGSTDTQYF.

The V call is TRBV6-6, the J call TRBJ2-5, with D possibly called TRBD1 or TRBD2 (7 bases each). This CDR3 spans 15 amino acids. From germline, CDR1 is MNHNY and CDR2 SVGAGI (reference sequence). With 0 bases removed from V and 5 bases from J, the gap between germline ends came to 13 bases. CDR3 protein: CASSYSIQGGETQYF. DNA of the CDR3: TGTGCCAGCAGTTACTCGATTCAGGGGGGGGAGACCCAGTACTTC.

The chain employs TRBV19 and TRBJ2-7; no clear D. Germline V gene lookup returns CDR1 LNHDA and CDR2 SQIVND (reference sequence). The CDR3 runs to 15 residues. The germline V and J ends were trimmed by 1 base and 6 bases, with 16 bases remaining between them. The CDR3 region has the DNA TGTGCCAGTAGTATAGGGCCCGTTGGGGTTCGCGAGCAGTACTTC. It encodes CASSIGPVGVREQYF.

The chain has TRBV28 and TRBJ1-2; a possible D gene is TRBD1 (5 bases). Germline V gene lookup returns CDR1 MDHEN and CDR2 SYDVKM. The CDR3 sequence is 16 residues long. Trimming cost V 8 bases and J 7 bases, with 26 bases left between them. The DNA for the CDR3 is TGTGCCAGCCCTAAATGGGGCCAGGGACCGGGAGTTGGCTACACCTTC. This codes for CASPKWGQGPGVGYTF.